The entry below describes one TCR beta chain. The sample originates from a study of shared clonotypes between healthy human individuals. Looked up from germline, CDR1 is MDHEN and CDR2 is SYDVKM. V lost 4 bases to trimming and J lost 6 bases; unmatched junction nucleotides: 4. The CDR3 is 14 residues long. Generated by immunoSEQ multiplex PCR, the TCRdb table keeps only in-frame clones and is missing some. This sample has about 1 million clones, with 65% to 80% found just once. Sequenced sample: memory CD4+ T cells sorted from blood. Subset meaning: CD45RA-negative fraction. The origin of this receptor is a man between 18 and 35 years old in good health. The chain joins TRBV28 to TRBJ1-2, with TRBD1 identical over 11 bases. The CDR3 sequence: CASSSLDRGHGYTF. DNA of the CDR3: TGTGCCAGCAGTTCCTTGGACAGGGGGCATGGCTACACCTTC.